The TCR beta chain under discussion was sequenced for a study of T cell responses to AZD1222 COVID-19 vaccine. Germline values: CDR1 MNHNY, CDR2 SVGAGI (reference sequence). The CDR3 is 14 residues long. The junction had 6 bases not matched to a gene; V was cut back by 7 bases and J by 0 bases. The repertoire was sequenced with immunoSEQ multiplex PCR; TCRdb's copy has only in-frame clones and lacks some. The table records 200,000 to 300,000 clones, about 92% of them present only once. The source material was peripheral blood, sampled on day 0 of AZD1222 vaccination. The rearrangement joins TRBV6-6 to TRBJ2-7, with TRBD2 matching over 7 bases. This receptor was identified in an adult in good health. The CDR3 region has the DNA TGTGCCAGCACCCGGGGAGGGAACTCCTACGAGCAGTACTTC. As protein: CASTRGGNSYEQYF.